This T cell receptor (beta chain) comes out of a study of blood T cell repertoires in COVID-19. Looking at the study overall: In each case, the material was cDNA or gDNA derived from T cells, B-cell-depleted T cells, or PBMCs.

In this sample, this clone turned up a few times. Clones were read by immunoSEQ multiplex PCR, and TCRdb kept only the in-frame ones, dropping some. The top ten clones hold 9.5% to 13% of a sample with 140,000 or so clones, around 84% of them seen once. The clonotype originates from a man between 60 and 75 years old with active or convalescent COVID-19. The sequencing sample was made of peripheral blood.

The CDR3 region is CASSRDRDETQYF. Written as DNA, the CDR3 is TGTGCCAGCAGTCGGGACAGGGATGAGACCCAGTACTTC. V is TRBV6-5 and J is TRBJ2-5, with 9 nucleotides matching TRBD1. V dropped 5 bases and J dropped 5; count of bases not matched to a gene: 3. CDR3 length equals 13 residues. The germline CDR1 and CDR2 sequences are MNHEY and SVGAGI.